This T cell receptor (beta chain) emerged from a study of T cell responses to AZD1222 COVID-19 vaccine. The data were produced by immunoSEQ multiplex PCR, yet TCRdb's version contains in-frame clones alone and is incomplete. The data contain under 200,000 clones, approximately 91% of them singletons. The junction had 3 bases not matched to a gene; V was cut back by 2 bases and J by 3 bases. The CDR3 extends over 16 amino acids. Germline V lookup: CDR1 SGHKS, CDR2 YYEKEE (reference sequence). The V gene is TRBV5-5, the J gene TRBJ2-3; 13 bases align to TRBD2. Material: peripheral blood, obtained on day 0 of AZD1222 vaccination. The clonotype originates from an adult in good health. CDR3 residues: CASSLKGLAGTDTQYF. CDR3 sequence (DNA): TGTGCCAGCAGCTTAAAGGGACTAGCGGGGACAGATACGCAGTATTTT.